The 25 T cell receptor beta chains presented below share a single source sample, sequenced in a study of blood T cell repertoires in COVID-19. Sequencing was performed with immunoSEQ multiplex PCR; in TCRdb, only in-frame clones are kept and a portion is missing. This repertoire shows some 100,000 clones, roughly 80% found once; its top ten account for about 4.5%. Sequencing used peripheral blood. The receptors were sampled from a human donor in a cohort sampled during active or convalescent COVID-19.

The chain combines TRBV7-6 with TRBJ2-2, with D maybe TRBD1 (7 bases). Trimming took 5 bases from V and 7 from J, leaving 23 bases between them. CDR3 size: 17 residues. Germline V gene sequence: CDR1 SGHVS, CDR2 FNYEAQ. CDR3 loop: CASSAGMPGGSFGELFF. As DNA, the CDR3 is TGTGCCAGCAGCGCCGGGATGCCAGGGGGGTCCTTCGGGGAGCTGTTTTTT.

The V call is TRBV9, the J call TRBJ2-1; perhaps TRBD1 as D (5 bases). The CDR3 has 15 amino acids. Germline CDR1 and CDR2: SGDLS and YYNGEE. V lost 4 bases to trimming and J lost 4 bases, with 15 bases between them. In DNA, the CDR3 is TGTGCCAGCAGCCCACAAAATAGACAGTACAATGAGCAGTTCTTC. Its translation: CASSPQNRQYNEQFF.

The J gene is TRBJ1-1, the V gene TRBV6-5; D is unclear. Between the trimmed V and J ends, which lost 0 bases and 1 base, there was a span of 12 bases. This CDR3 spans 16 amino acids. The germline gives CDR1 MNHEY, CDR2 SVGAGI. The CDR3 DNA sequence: TGTGCCAGCAGTTACTCGACTACGGGGAAGAACACTGAAGCTTTCTTT. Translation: CASSYSTTGKNTEAFF.

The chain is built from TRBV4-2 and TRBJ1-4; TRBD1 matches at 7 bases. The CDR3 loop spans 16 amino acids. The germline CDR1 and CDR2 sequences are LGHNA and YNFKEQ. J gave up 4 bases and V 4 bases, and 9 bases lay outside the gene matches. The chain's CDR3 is CASSRTRDSFNEKLFF. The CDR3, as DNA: TGTGCCAGCAGCCGGACCCGGGACAGCTTTAATGAAAAACTGTTTTTT.

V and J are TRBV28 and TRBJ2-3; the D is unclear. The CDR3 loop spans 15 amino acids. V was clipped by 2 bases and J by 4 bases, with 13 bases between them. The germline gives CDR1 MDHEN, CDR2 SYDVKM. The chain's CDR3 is CASSLSPLRADTQYF. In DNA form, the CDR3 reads TGTGCCAGCAGTTTAAGCCCCCTGCGCGCAGATACGCAGTATTTT.

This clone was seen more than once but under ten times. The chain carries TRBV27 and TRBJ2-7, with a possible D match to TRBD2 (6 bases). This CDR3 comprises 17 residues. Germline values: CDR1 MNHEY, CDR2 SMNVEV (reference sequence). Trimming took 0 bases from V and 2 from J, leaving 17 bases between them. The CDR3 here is CASSLSGGVSLPYEQYF. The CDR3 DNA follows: TGTGCCAGCAGTTTATCCGGAGGGGTTTCGCTTCCCTACGAGCAGTACTTC.

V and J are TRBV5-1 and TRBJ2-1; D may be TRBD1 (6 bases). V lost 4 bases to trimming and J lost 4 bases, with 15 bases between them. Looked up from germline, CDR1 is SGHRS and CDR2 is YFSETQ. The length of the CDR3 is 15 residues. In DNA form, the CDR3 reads TGCGCCAGCAGCACAGGGATCAACTCGTACAATGAGCAGTTCTTC. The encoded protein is CASSTGINSYNEQFF.

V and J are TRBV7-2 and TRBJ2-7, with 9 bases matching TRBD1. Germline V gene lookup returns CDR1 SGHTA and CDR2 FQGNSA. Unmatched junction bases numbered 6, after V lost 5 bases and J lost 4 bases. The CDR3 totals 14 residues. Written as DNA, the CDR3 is TGTGCCAGCAGCCCCGGACAGGGGAGATACGAGCAGTACTTC. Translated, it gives CASSPGQGRYEQYF.

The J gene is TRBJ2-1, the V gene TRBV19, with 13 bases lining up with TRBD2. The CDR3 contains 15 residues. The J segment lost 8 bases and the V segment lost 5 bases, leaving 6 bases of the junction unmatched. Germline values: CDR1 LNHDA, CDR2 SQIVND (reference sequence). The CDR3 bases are TGTGCCAGTAGTCCCTGGACTAGCGGGAGTCATGAGCAGTTCTTC. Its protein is CASSPWTSGSHEQFF.

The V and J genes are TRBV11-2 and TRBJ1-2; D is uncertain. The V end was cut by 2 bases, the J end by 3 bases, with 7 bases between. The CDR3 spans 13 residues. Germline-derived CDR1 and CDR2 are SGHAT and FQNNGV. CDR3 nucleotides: TGTGCCAGCAGCTTATCCGGAGACTATGGCTACACCTTC. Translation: CASSLSGDYGYTF.

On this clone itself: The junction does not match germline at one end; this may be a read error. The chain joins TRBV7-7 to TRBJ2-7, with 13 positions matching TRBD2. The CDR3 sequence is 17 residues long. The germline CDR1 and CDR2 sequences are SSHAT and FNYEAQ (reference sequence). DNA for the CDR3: TGTGCTAGCAGCGGGGGGACTAGCGGGACGAGCTCCTACGAGCAGTACTTC. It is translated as CASSGGTSGTSSYEQYF.

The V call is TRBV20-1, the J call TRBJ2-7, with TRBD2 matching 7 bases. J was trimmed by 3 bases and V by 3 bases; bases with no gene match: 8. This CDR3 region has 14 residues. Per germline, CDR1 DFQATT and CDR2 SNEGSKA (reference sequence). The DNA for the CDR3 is TGCAGTGCTAGTGGGGCTAGCGGATTCTACGAGCAGTACTTC. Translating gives CSASGASGFYEQYF.

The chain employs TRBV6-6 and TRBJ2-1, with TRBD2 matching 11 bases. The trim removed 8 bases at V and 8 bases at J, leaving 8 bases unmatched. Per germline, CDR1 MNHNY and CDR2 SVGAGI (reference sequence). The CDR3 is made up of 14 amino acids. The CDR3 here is CASLAGTSGDEQFF. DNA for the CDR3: TGTGCCAGCCTCGCCGGGACTAGCGGCGATGAGCAGTTCTTC.

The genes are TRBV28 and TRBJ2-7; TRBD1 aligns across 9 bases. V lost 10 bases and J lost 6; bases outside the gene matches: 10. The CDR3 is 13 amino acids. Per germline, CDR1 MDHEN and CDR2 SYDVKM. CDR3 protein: CATYRDRVGEQYF. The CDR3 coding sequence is TGTGCCACTTACCGGGACAGGGTAGGCGAGCAGTACTTC.

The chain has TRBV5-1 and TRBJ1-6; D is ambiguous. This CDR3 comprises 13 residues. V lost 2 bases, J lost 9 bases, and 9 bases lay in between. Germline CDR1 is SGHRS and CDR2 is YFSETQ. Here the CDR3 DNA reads TGCGCCAGCAGCTTACGGGAGGGTTCACCCCTCCACTTT. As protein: CASSLREGSPLHF.

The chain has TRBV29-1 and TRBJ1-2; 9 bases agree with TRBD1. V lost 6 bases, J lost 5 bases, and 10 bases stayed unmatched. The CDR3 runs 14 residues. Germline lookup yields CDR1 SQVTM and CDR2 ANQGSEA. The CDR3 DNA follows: TGCAGCGTCAAAGGGACAGGGTTCGGGTATGGCTACACCTTC. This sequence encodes CSVKGTGFGYGYTF.

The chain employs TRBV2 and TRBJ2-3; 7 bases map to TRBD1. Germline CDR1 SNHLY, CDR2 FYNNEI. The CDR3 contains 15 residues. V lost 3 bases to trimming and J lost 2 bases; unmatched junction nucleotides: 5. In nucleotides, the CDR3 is TGTGCCAGCAGTGATGGGACAGTGACCACAGATACGCAGTATTTT. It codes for CASSDGTVTTDTQYF.

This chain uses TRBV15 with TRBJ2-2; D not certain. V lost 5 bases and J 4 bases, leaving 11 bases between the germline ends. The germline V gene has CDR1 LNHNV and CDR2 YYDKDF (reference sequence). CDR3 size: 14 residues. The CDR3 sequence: CATSAGRATGELFF. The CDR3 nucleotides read TGTGCCACCAGCGCAGGAAGAGCCACCGGGGAGCTGTTTTTT.

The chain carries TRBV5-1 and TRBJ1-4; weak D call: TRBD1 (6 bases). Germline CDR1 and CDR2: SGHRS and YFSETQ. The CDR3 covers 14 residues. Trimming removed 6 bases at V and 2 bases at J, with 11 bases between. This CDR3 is CASTSDSTNEKLFF. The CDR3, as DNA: TGCGCCAGCACTTCGGACAGCACTAATGAAAAACTGTTTTTT.

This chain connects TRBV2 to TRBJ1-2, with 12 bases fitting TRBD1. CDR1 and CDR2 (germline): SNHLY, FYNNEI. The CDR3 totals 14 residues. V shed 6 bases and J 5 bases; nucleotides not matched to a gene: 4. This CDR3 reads CASRGDRGPYGYTF. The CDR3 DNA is TGTGCCAGCAGGGGGGACAGGGGGCCTTATGGCTACACCTTC.

The CDR3 nucleotides are TGTGCCAGCAGTACCCCTTGGGCAGGGAATGACGGCACTGAAGCTTTCTTT. This sequence encodes CASSTPWAGNDGTEAFF. This chain joins TRBV28 and TRBJ1-1; D possibly corresponds to TRBD1 (5 bases). This CDR3 is built from 17 residues. The V end lost 5 bases, the J end lost 4 bases, and 23 bases lay between the germline ends. The germline V gene encodes CDR1 MDHEN and CDR2 SYDVKM.

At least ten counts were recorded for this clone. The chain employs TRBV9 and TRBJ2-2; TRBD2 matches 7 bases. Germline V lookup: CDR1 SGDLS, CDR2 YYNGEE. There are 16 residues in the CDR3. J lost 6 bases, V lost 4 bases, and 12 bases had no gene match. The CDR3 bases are TGTGCCAGCAGCCCGAGGGGACTAAGGAGGGCCGGGGAGCTGTTTTTT. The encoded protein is CASSPRGLRRAGELFF.

The CDR3 coding sequence is TGTGCCAGCAGAACAGGTTGGGGAGGGTATGGCTACACCTTC. Protein sequence: CASRTGWGGYGYTF. This chain connects TRBV27 to TRBJ1-2; tentatively, D is TRBD1 (5 bases). The length of the CDR3 is 14 residues. Germline assignment: CDR1 MNHEY and CDR2 SMNVEV (reference sequence). Trimming left V 6 bases short and J 5 bases short, with 16 bases between.

The DNA for the CDR3 is TGTGCCAGCAGTCCACTACGGCGATTCAACTCTGGAAACACCATATATTTT. Residues: CASSPLRRFNSGNTIYF. This chain joins TRBV28 and TRBJ1-3, with unresolved D. Germline CDR1 and CDR2: MDHEN and SYDVKM. This CDR3 has 17 amino acids. The V and J ends lost 5 bases and 0 bases respectively, with 17 bases between them.

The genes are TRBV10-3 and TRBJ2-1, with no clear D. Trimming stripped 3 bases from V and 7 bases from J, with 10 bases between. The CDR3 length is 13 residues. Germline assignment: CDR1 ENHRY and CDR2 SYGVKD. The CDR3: CAISDLLRNEQFF. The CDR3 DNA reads TGTGCCATCAGTGATCTCCTTCGGAATGAGCAGTTCTTC.